A single sample is the source of the 3 T cell receptor beta chains below, sequenced in a study of cytomegalovirus exposure and HLA in healthy donors. The PCR contained 60 Vbeta and 13 Jbeta primers. Generated by immunoSEQ multiplex PCR, the TCRdb table keeps only in-frame clones and is missing some. The table has 150,000 or so clones, approximately 78% seen once. Sample: PBMCs. Every receptor here comes from a woman aged 18 to 35 in good health and CMV-seronegative.

A few counts support this clone. The V and J genes are TRBV6-4 and TRBJ1-4, with TRBD1 matching over 8 bases. Per germline, CDR1 MRHNA and CDR2 SNTAGT. After removal of 3 bases from V and 8 bases from J, the junction contained 11 bases not matched to a gene. The CDR3 covers 16 residues. The DNA for the CDR3 is TGTGCCAGCAGTGAGGGCCCGACAGGGGTAGGGGAAAAACTGTTTTTT. This sequence encodes CASSEGPTGVGEKLFF.

The V gene is TRBV18, the J gene TRBJ2-1; tentatively, D is TRBD2 (6 bases). Germline V CDR1 and CDR2: KGHSH, LQKENI. V was clipped by 4 bases and J by 4 bases, with 11 bases between them. The CDR3 is 14 amino acids. The CDR3 spells CASSLSGGYNEQFF. The CDR3 region has the DNA TGTGCCAGCTCACTTAGCGGAGGATACAATGAGCAGTTCTTC.

The chain is built from TRBV5-1 and TRBJ2-5; possible D gene TRBD2, 5 bases. Germline CDR1 and CDR2: SGHRS and YFSETQ. V dropped 0 bases and J dropped 3 bases, with 12 bases sitting between them. The CDR3 extends over 15 amino acids. CDR3: CASSLVWTEEETQYF. The CDR3 DNA is TGCGCCAGCAGCTTGGTTTGGACTGAGGAAGAGACCCAGTACTTC.